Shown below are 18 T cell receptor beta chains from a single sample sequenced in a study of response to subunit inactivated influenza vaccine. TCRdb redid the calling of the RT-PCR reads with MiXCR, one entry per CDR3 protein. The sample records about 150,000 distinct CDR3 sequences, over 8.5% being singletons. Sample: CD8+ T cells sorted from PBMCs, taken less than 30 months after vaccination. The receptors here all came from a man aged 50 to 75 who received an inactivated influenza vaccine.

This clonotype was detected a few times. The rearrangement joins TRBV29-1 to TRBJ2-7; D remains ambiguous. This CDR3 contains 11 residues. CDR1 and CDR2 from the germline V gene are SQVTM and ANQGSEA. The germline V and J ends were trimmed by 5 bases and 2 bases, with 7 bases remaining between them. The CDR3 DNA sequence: TGCAGCGTTAGTAGTACCTACGAGCAGTACTTC. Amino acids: CSVSSTYEQYF.

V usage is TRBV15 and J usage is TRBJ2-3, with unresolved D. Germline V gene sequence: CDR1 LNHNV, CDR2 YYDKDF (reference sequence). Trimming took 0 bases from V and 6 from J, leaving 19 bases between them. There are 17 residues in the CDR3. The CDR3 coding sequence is TGTGCCACCAGCAGAGATCCGCAGACCGAGATCTCGGATACGCAGTATTTT. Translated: CATSRDPQTEISDTQYF. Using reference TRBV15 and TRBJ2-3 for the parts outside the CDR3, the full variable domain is DAMVIQNPRYQVTQFGKPVTLSCSQTLNHNVMYWYQQKSSQAPKLLFHYYDKDFNNEADTPDNFQSRRPNTSFCFLDIRSPGLGDTAMYLCATSRDPQTEISDTQYFGPGTRLTVL.

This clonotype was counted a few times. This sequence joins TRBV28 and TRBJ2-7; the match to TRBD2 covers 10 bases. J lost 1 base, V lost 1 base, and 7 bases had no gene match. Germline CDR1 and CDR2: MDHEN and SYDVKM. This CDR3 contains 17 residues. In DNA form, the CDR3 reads TGTGCCAGCAGTTTATCCCTTAGCGGGAGGATTTCCTACGAGCAGTACTTC. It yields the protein CASSLSLSGRISYEQYF.

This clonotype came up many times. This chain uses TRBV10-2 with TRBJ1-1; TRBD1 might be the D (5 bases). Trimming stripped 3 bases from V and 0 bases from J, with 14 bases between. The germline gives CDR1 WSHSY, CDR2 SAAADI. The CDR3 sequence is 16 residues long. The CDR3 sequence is CASSERGLPMNTEAFF. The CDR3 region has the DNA TGCGCCAGCAGTGAAAGGGGTTTACCGATGAACACTGAAGCTTTCTTT.

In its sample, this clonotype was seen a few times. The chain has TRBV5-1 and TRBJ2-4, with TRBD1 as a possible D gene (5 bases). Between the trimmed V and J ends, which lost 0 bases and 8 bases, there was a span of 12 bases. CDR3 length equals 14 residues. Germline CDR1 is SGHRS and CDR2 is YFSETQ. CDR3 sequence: CASSLDRLGDIQYF. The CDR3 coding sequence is TGCGCCAGCAGCTTGGACAGGTTGGGTGACATTCAGTACTTC.

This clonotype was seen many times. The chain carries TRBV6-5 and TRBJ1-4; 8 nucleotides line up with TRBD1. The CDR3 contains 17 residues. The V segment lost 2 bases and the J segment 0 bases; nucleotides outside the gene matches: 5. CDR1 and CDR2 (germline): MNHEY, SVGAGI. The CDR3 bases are TGTGCCAGCAGTTACCCCGGACAGGGCACAACTAATGAAAAACTGTTTTTT. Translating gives CASSYPGQGTTNEKLFF.

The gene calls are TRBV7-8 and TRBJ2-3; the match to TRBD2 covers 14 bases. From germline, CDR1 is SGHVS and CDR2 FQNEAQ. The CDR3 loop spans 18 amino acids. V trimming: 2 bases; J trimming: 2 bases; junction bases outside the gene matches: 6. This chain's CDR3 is CASSLLGLAGVPTDTQYF. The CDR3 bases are TGTGCCAGCAGCTTATTGGGACTAGCGGGAGTTCCCACAGATACGCAGTATTTT.

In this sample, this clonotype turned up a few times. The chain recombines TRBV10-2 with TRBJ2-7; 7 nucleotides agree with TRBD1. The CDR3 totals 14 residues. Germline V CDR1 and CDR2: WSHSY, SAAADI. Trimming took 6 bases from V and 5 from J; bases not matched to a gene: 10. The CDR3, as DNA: TGCGCCAGCAGAAAACAGGGGTTCCGGAACGAGCAGTACTTC. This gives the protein CASRKQGFRNEQYF.

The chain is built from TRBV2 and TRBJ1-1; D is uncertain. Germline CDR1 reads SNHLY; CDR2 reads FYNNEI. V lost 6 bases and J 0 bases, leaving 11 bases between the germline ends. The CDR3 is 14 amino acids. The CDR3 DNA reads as TGTGCCAGCAGCCCCAGGTGGGTGAACACTGAAGCTTTCTTT. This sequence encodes CASSPRWVNTEAFF. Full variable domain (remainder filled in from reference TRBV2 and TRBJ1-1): EPEVTQTPSHQVTQMGQEVILRCVPISNHLYFYWYRQILGQKVEFLVSFYNNEISEKSEIFDDQFSVERPDGSNFTLKIRSTKLEDSAMYFCASSPRWVNTEAFFGQGTRLTVV.

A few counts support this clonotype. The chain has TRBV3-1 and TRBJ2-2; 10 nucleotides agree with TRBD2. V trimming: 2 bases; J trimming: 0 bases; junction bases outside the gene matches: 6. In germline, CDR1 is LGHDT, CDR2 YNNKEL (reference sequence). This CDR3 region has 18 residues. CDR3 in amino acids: CASSQRLAGASNTGELFF. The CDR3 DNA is TGTGCCAGCAGCCAACGGCTAGCGGGGGCCTCGAACACCGGGGAGCTGTTTTTT.

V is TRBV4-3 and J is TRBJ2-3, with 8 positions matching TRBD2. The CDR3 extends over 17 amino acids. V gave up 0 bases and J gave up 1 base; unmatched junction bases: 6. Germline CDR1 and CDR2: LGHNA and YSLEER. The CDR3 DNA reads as TGCGCCAGCAGCCAAGATAGGCGGGAGGAGGGCACAGATACGCAGTATTTT. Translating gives CASSQDRREEGTDTQYF.

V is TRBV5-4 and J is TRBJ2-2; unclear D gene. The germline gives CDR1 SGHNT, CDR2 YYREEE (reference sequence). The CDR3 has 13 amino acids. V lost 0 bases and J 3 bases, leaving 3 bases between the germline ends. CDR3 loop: CASSLGDTGELFF. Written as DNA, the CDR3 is TGTGCCAGCAGCTTGGGGGACACCGGGGAGCTGTTTTTT.

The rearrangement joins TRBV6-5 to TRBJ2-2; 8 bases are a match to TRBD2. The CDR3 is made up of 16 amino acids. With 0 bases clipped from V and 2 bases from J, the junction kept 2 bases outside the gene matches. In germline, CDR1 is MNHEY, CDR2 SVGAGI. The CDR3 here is CASSYSSGTNTGELFF. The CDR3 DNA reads TGTGCCAGCAGTTACTCTAGCGGGACCAACACCGGGGAGCTGTTTTTT.

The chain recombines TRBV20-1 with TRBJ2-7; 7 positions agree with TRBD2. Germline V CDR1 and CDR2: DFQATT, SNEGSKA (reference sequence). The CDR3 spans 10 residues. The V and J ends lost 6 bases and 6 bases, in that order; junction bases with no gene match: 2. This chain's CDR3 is CSAREAEQYF. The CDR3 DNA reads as TGCAGTGCACGGGAGGCCGAGCAGTACTTC.

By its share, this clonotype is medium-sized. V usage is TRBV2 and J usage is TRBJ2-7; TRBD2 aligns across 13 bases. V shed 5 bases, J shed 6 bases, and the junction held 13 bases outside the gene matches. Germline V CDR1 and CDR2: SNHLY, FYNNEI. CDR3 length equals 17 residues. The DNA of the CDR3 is TGTGCCAGCAGTTTTGACAGCGGACTAGCGGGAGAGGGCGAGCAGTACTTC. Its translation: CASSFDSGLAGEGEQYF.

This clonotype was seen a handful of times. The CDR3, as DNA: TGCGCCAGCAGGCGCGACAGTTACTCCTACGAGCAGTACTTC. Protein product: CASRRDSYSYEQYF. V usage is TRBV5-1 and J usage is TRBJ2-7, with a weak D call TRBD1 (5 bases). Deletions cut 5 bases from V and 0 bases from J, with 12 bases between. Germline V gene lookup returns CDR1 SGHRS and CDR2 YFSETQ. The CDR3 runs 14 residues.

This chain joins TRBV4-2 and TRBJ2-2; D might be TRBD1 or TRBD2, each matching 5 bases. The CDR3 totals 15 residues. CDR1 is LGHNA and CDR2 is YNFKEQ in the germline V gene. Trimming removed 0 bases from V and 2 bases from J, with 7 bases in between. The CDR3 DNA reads TGTGCCAGCAGCCAAGATGGGGACAACACCGGGGAGCTGTTTTTT. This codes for CASSQDGDNTGELFF.

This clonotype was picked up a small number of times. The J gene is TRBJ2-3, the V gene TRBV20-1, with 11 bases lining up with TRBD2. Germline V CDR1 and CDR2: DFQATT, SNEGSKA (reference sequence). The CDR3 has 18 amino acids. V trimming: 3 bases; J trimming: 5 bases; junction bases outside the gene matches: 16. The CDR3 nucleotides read TGCAGTGCTAGTCCACTAGCGGGAGTGGGCGAAGGTCTAGATACGCAGTATTTT. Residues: CSASPLAGVGEGLDTQYF.